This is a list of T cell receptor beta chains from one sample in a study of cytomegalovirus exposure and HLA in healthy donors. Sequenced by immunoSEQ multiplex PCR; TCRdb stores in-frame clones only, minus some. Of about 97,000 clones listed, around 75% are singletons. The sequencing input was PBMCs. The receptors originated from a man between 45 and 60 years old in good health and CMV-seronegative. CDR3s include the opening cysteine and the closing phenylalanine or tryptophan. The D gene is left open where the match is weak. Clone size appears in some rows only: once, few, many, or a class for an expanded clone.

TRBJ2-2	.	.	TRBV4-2	TGTGCCAGCAGCCAAGATCTGGGGGCGCGGGCCGGGGAGCTGTTTTTT	CASSQDLGARAGELFF
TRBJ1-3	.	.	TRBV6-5	TGTGCCAGCAGGCTGGAGGGAGGTGGAAACACCATATATTTT	CASRLEGGGNTIYF
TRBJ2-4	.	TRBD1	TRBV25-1	TGTGCCAGCAGCCGACAGGGGACAAACATTCAGTACTTC	CASSRQGTNIQYF
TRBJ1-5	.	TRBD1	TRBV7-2	TGTGCCAGCAGCCCAAGGACAGGCAGATCTGGACAGCCCCAGCATTTT	CASSPRTGRSGQPQHF
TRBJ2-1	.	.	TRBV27	TGTGCCAGCAGTCCGCTACAAGCGGTCAATGAGCAGTTCTTC	CASSPLQAVNEQFF
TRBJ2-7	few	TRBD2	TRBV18	TGTGCCAGCTCACCGGGACTAGCGGGAGTCGAGCAGTACTTC	CASSPGLAGVEQYF
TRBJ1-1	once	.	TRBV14	TGTGCCAGCAGCCAAGTGGTGGGGAGGGGCACTGAAGCTTTCTTT	CASSQVVGRGTEAFF
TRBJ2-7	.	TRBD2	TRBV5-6	TGTGCCAGCAGCCCCTTGGGGGGGGGTCGGTACGAGCAGTACTTC	CASSPLGGGRYEQYF
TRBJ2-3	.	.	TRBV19	TGTGCCAGTAGTATAGGGGTAGGAAGAACTATCACAGATACGCAGTATTTT	CASSIGVGRTITDTQYF
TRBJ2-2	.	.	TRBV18	TGTGCCAGCTCACCATTCAGGAAGAACACCGGGGAGCTGTTTTTT	CASSPFRKNTGELFF
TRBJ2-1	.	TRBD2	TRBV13	TGTGCCAGCACCAAGCGGGAGGGCGAGAATGAGCAGTTCTTC	CASTKREGENEQFF
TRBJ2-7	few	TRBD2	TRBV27	TGTGCCAGCAATTCCCCCCCGACTAGCGTTGGCCTCGAGCAGTACTTC	CASNSPPTSVGLEQYF
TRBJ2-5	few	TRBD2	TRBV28	TGTGCCAGCAGTTTGGGGGACTATAGGGAGACCCAGTACTTC	CASSLGDYRETQYF